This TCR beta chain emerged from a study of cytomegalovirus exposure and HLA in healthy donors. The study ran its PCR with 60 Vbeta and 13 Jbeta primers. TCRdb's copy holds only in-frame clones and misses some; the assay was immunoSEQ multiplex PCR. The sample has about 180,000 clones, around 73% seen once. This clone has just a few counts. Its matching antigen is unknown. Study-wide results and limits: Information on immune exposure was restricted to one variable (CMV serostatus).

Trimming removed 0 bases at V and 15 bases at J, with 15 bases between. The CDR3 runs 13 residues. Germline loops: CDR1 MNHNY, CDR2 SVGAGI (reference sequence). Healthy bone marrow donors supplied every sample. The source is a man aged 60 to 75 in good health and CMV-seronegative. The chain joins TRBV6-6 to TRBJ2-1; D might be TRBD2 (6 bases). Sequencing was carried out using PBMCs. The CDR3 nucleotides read TGTGCCAGCAGTTACTCTCGCGGCGGGGCAACGTTCTTC. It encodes CASSYSRGGATFF.